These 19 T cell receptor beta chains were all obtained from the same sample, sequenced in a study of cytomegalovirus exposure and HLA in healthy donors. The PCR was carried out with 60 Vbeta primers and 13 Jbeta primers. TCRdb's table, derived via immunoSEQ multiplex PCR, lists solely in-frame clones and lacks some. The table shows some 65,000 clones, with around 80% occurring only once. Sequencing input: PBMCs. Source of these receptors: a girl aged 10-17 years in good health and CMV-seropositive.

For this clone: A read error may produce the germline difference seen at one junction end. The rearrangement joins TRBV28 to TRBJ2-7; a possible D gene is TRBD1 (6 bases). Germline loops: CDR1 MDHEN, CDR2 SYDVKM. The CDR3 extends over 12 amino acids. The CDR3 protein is CASSFLGGSDFF. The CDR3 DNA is TGTGCCAGCAGTTTTTTAGGGGGAAGTGACTTCTTC.

The CDR3 loop reads CASSPRPGQSTDTQYF. As DNA, the CDR3 is TGTGCCAGCAGCCCCCGACCGGGACAGAGCACAGATACGCAGTATTTT. This chain joins TRBV11-2 and TRBJ2-3; 7 nucleotides line up with TRBD1. CDR1 is SGHAT, CDR2 FQNNGV, per germline. V shed 5 bases, J shed 0 bases, and the junction held 8 bases outside the gene matches. The CDR3 extends over 16 amino acids.

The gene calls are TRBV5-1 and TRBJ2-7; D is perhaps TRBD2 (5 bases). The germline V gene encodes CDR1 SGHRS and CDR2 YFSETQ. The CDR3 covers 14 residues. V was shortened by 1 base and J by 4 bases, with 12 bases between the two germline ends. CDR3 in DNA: TGCGCCAGCAGCTTGAGAGGGTGGGAATACGAGCAGTACTTC. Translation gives CASSLRGWEYEQYF.

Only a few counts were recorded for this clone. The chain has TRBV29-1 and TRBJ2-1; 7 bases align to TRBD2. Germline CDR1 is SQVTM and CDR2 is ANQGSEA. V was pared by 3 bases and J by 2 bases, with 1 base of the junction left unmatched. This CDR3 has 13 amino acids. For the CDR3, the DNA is TGCAGCGTTGACGCGGGGGCCTACAATGAGCAGTTCTTC. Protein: CSVDAGAYNEQFF.

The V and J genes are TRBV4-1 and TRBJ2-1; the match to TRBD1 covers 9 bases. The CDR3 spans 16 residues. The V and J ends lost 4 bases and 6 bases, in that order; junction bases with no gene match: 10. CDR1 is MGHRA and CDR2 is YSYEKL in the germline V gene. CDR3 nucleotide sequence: TGCGCCAGCAGCCGTGTCCGGGACAGGGCTCGCAATGAGCAGTTCTTC. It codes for CASSRVRDRARNEQFF.

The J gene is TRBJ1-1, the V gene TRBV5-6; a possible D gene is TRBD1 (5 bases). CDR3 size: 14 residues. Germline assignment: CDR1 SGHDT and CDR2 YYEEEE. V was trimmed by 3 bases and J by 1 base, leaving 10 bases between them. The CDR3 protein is CASSSGTPNTEAFF. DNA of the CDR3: TGTGCCAGCAGCTCCGGGACTCCGAACACTGAAGCTTTCTTT. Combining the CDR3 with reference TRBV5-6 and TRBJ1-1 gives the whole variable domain DAGVTQSPTHLIKTRGQQVTLRCSPKSGHDTVSWYQQALGQGPQFIFQYYEEEERQRGNFPDRFSGHQFPNYSSELNVNALLLGDSALYLCASSSGTPNTEAFFGQGTRLTVV.

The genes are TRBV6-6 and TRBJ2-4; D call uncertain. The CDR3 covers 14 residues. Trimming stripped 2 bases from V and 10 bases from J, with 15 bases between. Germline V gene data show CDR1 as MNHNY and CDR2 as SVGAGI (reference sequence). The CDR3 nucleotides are TGTGCCAGCAGTTACACCCAACGGAGCCCTATTCAGTACTTC. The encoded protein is CASSYTQRSPIQYF.

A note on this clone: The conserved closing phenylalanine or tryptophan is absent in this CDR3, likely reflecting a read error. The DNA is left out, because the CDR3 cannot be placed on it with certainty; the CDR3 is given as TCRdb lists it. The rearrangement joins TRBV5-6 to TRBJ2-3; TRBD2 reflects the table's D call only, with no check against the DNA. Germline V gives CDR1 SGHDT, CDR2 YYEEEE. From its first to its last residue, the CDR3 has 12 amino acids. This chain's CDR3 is CASSSSGRIARI.

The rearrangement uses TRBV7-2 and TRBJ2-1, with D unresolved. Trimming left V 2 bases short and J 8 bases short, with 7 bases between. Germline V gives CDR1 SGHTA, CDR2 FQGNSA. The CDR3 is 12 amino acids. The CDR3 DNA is TGTGCCAGCAGCTTAACGCGTCATGAGCAGTTCTTC. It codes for CASSLTRHEQFF.

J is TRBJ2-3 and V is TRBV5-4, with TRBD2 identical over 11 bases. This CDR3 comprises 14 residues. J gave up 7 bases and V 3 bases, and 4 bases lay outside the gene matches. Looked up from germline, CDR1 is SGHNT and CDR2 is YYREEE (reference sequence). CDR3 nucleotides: TGTGCCAGCAGCTCTACGACTAGCGGGAATACGCAGTATTTT. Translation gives CASSSTTSGNTQYF.

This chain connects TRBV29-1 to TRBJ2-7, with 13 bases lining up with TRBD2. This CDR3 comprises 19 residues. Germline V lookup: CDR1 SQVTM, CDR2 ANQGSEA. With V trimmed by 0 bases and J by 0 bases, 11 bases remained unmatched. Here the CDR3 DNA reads TGCAGCGTTGAAGAGGGGACTAGCGGGGATATTGCGAGCTCCTACGAGCAGTACTTC. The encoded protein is CSVEEGTSGDIASSYEQYF.

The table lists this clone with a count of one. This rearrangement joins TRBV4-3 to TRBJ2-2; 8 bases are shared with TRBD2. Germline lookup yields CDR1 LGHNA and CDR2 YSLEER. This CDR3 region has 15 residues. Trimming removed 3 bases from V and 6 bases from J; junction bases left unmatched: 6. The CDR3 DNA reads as TGCGCCAGCAGCCAGGTGACTAGCGCGGCCGGGGAGCTGTTTTTT. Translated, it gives CASSQVTSAAGELFF.

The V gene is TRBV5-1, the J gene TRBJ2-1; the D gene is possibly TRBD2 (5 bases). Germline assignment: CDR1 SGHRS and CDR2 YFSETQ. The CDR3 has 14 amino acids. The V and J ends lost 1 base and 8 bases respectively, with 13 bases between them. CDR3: CASSLSGPEDEQFF. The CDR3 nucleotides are TGCGCCAGCAGCTTGTCGGGCCCGGAGGATGAGCAGTTCTTC.

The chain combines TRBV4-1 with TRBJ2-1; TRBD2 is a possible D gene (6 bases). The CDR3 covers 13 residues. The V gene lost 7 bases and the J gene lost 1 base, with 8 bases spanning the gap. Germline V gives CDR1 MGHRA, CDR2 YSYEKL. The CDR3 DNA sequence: TGCGCCAGCAACGCGGGGTCCTACAATGAGCAGTTCTTC. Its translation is CASNAGSYNEQFF.

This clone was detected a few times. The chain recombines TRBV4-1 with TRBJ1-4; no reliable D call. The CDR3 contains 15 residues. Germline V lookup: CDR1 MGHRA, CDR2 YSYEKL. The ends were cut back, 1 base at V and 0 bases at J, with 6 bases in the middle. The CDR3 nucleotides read TGCGCCAGCAGCCAAGTATCCGCAACTAATGAAAAACTGTTTTTT. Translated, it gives CASSQVSATNEKLFF.

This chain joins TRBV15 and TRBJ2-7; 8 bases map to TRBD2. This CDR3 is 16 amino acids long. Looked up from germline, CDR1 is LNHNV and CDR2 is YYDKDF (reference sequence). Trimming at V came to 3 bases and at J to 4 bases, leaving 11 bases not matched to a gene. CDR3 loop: CATSRDLREGGYEQYF. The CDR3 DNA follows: TGTGCCACCAGCAGGGATCTACGGGAGGGTGGGTACGAGCAGTACTTC.

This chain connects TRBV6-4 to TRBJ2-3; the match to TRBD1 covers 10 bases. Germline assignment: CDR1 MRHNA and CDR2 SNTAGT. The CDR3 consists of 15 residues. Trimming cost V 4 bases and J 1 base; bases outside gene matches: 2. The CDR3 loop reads CASSVGTGGTDTQYF. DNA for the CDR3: TGTGCCAGCAGTGTTGGGACAGGGGGCACAGATACGCAGTATTTT.

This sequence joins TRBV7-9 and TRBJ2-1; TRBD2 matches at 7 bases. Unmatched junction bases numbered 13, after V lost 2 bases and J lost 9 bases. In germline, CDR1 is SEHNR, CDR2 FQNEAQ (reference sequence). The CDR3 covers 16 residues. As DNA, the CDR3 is TGTGCCAGCAGCTTAAGGGGTGGGGGGGGAGTAAGTGAGCAGTTCTTC. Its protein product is CASSLRGGGGVSEQFF.

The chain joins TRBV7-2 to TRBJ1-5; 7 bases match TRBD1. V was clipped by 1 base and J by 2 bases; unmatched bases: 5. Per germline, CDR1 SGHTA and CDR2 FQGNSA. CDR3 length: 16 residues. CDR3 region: CASSLEGAHGNQPQHF. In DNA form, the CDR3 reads TGTGCCAGCAGCTTAGAGGGGGCTCATGGCAATCAGCCCCAGCATTTT.